This passage covers 18 T cell receptor beta chains from one sample sequenced in a study of blood T cell repertoires in COVID-19 (dated by TCRdb to 2020 to 2022). Receptor libraries were prepared by the immunoSEQ multiplex PCR assay. This is the immuneACCESS table as TCRdb keeps it, with only in-frame sequences that have V and J called. A part of the clones is gone; compared with another copy, unresolved V genes explain less than half, and the rest is unexplained. Recorded for this sample are about 140,000 clones; 76% of them occurred a single time. The ten largest clonotypes hold approximately 4.5% of the sample. Sequenced sample: peripheral blood. The receptors here all came from an elderly woman with active or convalescent COVID-19.

The genes are TRBV5-1 and TRBJ2-2; the D gene is possibly TRBD2 (7 bases). Germline V lookup: CDR1 SGHRS, CDR2 YFSETQ. V gave up 1 base and J gave up 7 bases, with 17 bases separating them. The CDR3 loop spans 16 amino acids. The CDR3 sequence is CASSLSAGARNGELFF. DNA of the CDR3: TGCGCCAGCAGCTTGTCGGCGGGGGCGCGAAACGGGGAGCTGTTTTTT.

This clone was seen a few times. The genes are TRBV6-5 and TRBJ1-1; D is perhaps TRBD1 (5 bases). CDR1 is MNHEY, CDR2 SVGAGI, per germline. The V gene lost 5 bases and the J gene lost 2 bases, with 15 bases spanning the gap. This CDR3 has 15 residues. In DNA, the CDR3 is TGTGCCAGCAGTCGACGACTCCAGGGAAACACTGAAGCTTTCTTT. It yields the protein CASSRRLQGNTEAFF.

This clone was detected a few times. The chain has TRBV3-1 (or the pseudogene TRBV3-2) and TRBJ1-6, with D hard to call. V was trimmed by 3 bases and J by 6 bases, leaving 9 bases between them. The CDR3 sequence is 14 residues long. Germline CDR1 and CDR2: LGHDT and YNNKEL (reference sequence). The DNA of the CDR3 is TGTGCCAGCAGCCAGAGAGGCTCTAATTCACCCCTCCACTTT. Amino acids: CASSQRGSNSPLHF.

The chain carries TRBV23-1 and TRBJ1-1, with a possible D match to TRBD1 (5 bases). TRBV23-1 is an ORF, with its function uncertain. Deletions cut 4 bases from V and 5 bases from J, with 23 bases between. There are 17 residues in the CDR3. The CDR3 loop reads CASSRRRKGLGGTEAFF. The CDR3, as DNA: TGCGCCAGCAGTCGGCGGAGGAAGGGGCTGGGAGGGACTGAAGCTTTCTTT.

This chain links TRBV28 with TRBJ1-5, with D possibly being TRBD1 (6 bases). Trimming took off 5 bases at V and 5 bases at J, with 7 bases between the two ends. Germline V gene sequence: CDR1 MDHEN, CDR2 SYDVKM. The CDR3 is made up of 12 amino acids. The CDR3 DNA sequence: TGTGCCAGCAGTGGGACATATCAGCCCCAGCATTTT. The encoded protein is CASSGTYQPQHF.

V and J are TRBV19 and TRBJ2-6; D not resolved. There are 15 residues in the CDR3. In germline, CDR1 is LNHDA, CDR2 SQIVND (reference sequence). V was trimmed by 4 bases and J by 0 bases, leaving 7 bases between them. CDR3 in amino acids: CASSTTASGANVLTF. The CDR3 bases are TGTGCCAGTAGTACAACAGCCTCTGGGGCCAACGTCCTGACTTTC.

The chain employs TRBV7-3 and TRBJ1-3, with 8 bases identical to TRBD1. The CDR3 covers 16 residues. Unmatched junction bases numbered 11, after V lost 6 bases and J lost 4 bases. CDR1 and CDR2 (germline): SGHTA, FQGTGA. For the CDR3, the DNA is TGTGCCAGCAGTTGGAGTGGGACAGGCGGAGGAAACACCATATATTTT. Translated: CASSWSGTGGGNTIYF.

The gene calls are TRBV5-6 and TRBJ2-3; 7 bases are a match to TRBD2. Per the germline V gene, CDR1 is SGHDT and CDR2 is YYEEEE. V lost 0 bases, J lost 4 bases, and 5 bases stayed unmatched. The CDR3 sequence is 15 residues long. This CDR3 reads CASSLAGLESDTQYF. The DNA of the CDR3 is TGTGCCAGCAGCTTGGCCGGACTAGAATCAGATACGCAGTATTTT.

The V gene is TRBV4-1, the J gene TRBJ2-5, with TRBD2 matching 12 bases. CDR1 is MGHRA, CDR2 YSYEKL, per germline. CDR3 length: 16 amino acids. Losses at the gene ends were 4 bases for V and 2 bases for J; bases not matched to a gene: 5. CDR3 nucleotide sequence: TGCGCCAGCAGCCCCCCTAGCGGGGGGGCGCAAGAGACCCAGTACTTC. Amino acid sequence: CASSPPSGGAQETQYF.

This chain joins TRBV6-2 or TRBV6-3 and TRBJ2-7, with D tentatively TRBD2 (5 bases). This CDR3 is built from 12 residues. Germline lookup yields CDR1 MNHEY and CDR2 SVGEGT. The V end was cut by 6 bases, the J end by 6 bases, with 12 bases between. CDR3 region: CASSPGVGEQYF. The CDR3 DNA reads as TGTGCCAGCAGCCCCGGGGTCGGCGAGCAGTACTTC.

The chain combines TRBV11-2 with TRBJ2-7; 8 positions agree with TRBD2. The length of the CDR3 is 12 residues. CDR1 and CDR2 (germline): SGHAT, FQNNGV. The J segment lost 6 bases and the V segment lost 7 bases, leaving 5 bases of the junction unmatched. The DNA for the CDR3 is TGTGCCAGCACCGTCCGGGGGGGCGAGCAGTACTTC. The encoded protein is CASTVRGGEQYF.

J is TRBJ2-5 and V is TRBV5-1; TRBD1 matches at 7 bases. CDR3 length: 16 residues. Germline V CDR1 and CDR2: SGHRS, YFSETQ. With 0 bases clipped from V and 13 bases from J, the junction kept 18 bases outside the gene matches. The CDR3 coding sequence is TGCGCCAGCAGCTTGGGGGGGAACCGGGACAGTAAATTATTGTACTTC. Translation: CASSLGGNRDSKLLYF.

This sequence joins TRBV18 and TRBJ1-4, with TRBD1 as a possible D gene (6 bases). The germline V gene encodes CDR1 KGHSH and CDR2 LQKENI. The CDR3 is 15 residues long. The ends were cut back, 4 bases at V and 4 bases at J, with 13 bases in the middle. This chain's CDR3 is CASSLLDSHNEKLFF. CDR3 nucleotides: TGTGCCAGCTCACTTCTGGACAGTCATAATGAAAAACTGTTTTTT. The variable domain in full, with the rest retrieved from reference TRBV18 and TRBJ1-4, is NAGVMQNPRHLVRRRGQEARLRCSPMKGHSHVYWYRQLPEEGLKFMVYLQKENIIDESGMPKERFSAEFPKEGPSILRIQQVVRGDSAAYFCASSLLDSHNEKLFFGSGTQLSVL.

In regard to this clone: One junction end does not reproduce the germline sequence, and a read error may be involved. The CDR3 reads CATSSGLNTEAFF. In DNA form, the CDR3 reads TGTGCCACCTCATCAGGGCTTAACACTGAAGCTTTCTTT. This chain links TRBV18 with TRBJ1-1; the D gene is possibly TRBD1 (5 bases). The CDR3 contains 13 residues. CDR1 and CDR2 (germline): KGHSH, LQKENI.

V gene TRBV5-6 combines with J gene TRBJ2-1; no firm D call. This CDR3 has 14 residues. Per germline, CDR1 SGHDT and CDR2 YYEEEE. With 3 bases removed from V and 4 bases from J, the gap between germline ends came to 11 bases. The CDR3 protein is CASSSYSVYNEQFF. The CDR3 coding sequence is TGTGCCAGCAGCTCATACAGTGTTTACAATGAGCAGTTCTTC.

The V gene is TRBV30, the J gene TRBJ2-1; TRBD1 is a possible D gene (5 bases). The V gene lost 1 base and the J gene lost 7 bases, with 8 bases spanning the gap. Germline V CDR1 and CDR2: GTSNPN, SVGIG (reference sequence). The CDR3 is 12 residues long. CDR3 region: CAWSGQFNEQFF. In nucleotides, the CDR3 is TGTGCCTGGAGTGGACAGTTTAATGAGCAGTTCTTC.

In the case of this clone: Other DNA sequences in the same sample also yield this CDR3. The genes are TRBV15 and TRBJ2-7, with 8 bases that match TRBD1. CDR3 size: 15 residues. Germline V gene lookup returns CDR1 LNHNV and CDR2 YYDKDF (reference sequence). The J segment lost 2 bases and the V segment lost 1 base, leaving 4 bases of the junction unmatched. The CDR3 sequence is CATSRGTGGTYEQYF. The CDR3 region has the DNA TGTGCCACCAGCAGAGGTACAGGGGGTACCTACGAGCAGTACTTC. Based on the CDR3 plus reference TRBV15 and TRBJ2-7, the full variable domain is DAMVIQNPRYQVTQFGKPVTLSCSQTLNHNVMYWYQQKSSQAPKLLFHYYDKDFNNEADTPDNFQSRRPNTSFCFLDIRSPGLGDTAMYLCATSRGTGGTYEQYFGPGTRLTVT.

V is TRBV2 and J is TRBJ1-2; 7 nucleotides align to TRBD1. Per germline, CDR1 SNHLY and CDR2 FYNNEI. With V trimmed by 2 bases and J by 4 bases, 7 bases remained unmatched. This CDR3 has 15 amino acids. In nucleotides, the CDR3 is TGTGCCAGCAGTGAAATTACAGGGGAAACCTATGGCTACACCTTC. Protein: CASSEITGETYGYTF.